This entry lists 8 T cell receptor beta chains sequenced from one sample in a study of tumor-infiltrating lymphocytes in primary liver carcinoma. Taking about 17-32 mg of unsorted bulk tissue, the authors co-extracted RNA and DNA. From around 0.5 ug of total RNA, TCR beta-specific cDNA was reverse-transcribed using a constant-region primer. It was through three nested multiplex PCR rounds of slightly modified ARM-PCR that TCR beta libraries arose. Investigators reported that the first two PCR rounds, at around 10 cycles each, used TRBV1-TRBV30 forward primers with a C-beta reverse primer. TCRdb passed the multiplex PCR reads through MiXCR, listing each CDR3 protein once. The sample has 20,000 to 25,000 distinct CDR3 sequences, about three quarters seen once; the top ten hold about 40%. The material sequenced was liver tumor tissue from sampling region 1. The subset was: tumor region T1, superior pole. These receptors came from a woman in her thirties with primary liver carcinoma and hepatitis B virus infection.

Note on this clonotype: At one boundary the junction diverges from the germline segment, which might be a read error. This chain joins TRBV28 and TRBJ2-5; weak D call: TRBD2 (5 bases). This CDR3 spans 15 amino acids. Germline V lookup: CDR1 MDHEN, CDR2 SYDVKM. Written as DNA, the CDR3 is TGTGCCAGCAGTTTTTGGGCTAGCAGCCAAGAGACCCACTACTTC. This sequence encodes CASSFWASSQETHYF.

This clonotype was found many times. V usage is TRBV11-2 and J usage is TRBJ2-7, with 7 bases matching TRBD1. The CDR3 consists of 14 residues. The trim removed 1 base at V and 2 bases at J, leaving 2 bases unmatched. Germline V gene data show CDR1 as SGHAT and CDR2 as FQNNGV. CDR3 in amino acids: CASSLGGTAYEQYF. CDR3 coding DNA: TGTGCCAGCAGCTTAGGAGGGACAGCCTACGAGCAGTACTTC.

With respect to this clonotype: One end of the junction fails to match germline, which may point to a read error. The V call is TRBV7-9, the J call TRBJ2-2, with D perhaps given as TRBD1 or TRBD2 (5 bases each). The CDR3 runs to 14 residues. The germline V gene has CDR1 SEHNR and CDR2 FQNEAQ (reference sequence). CDR3 protein: CASSLAPRDGELFF. The CDR3 coding sequence is TGTGCCAGCAGCTTGGCACCTAGGGACGGGGAGCTGTTTTTC.

With regard to this clonotype: Given the absence of the conserved phenylalanine or tryptophan at the CDR3 end, a read error is likely. No DNA is shown, since the ends of the CDR3 on it are uncertain; the CDR3 is the one TCRdb lists. V is TRBV29-1 and J is TRBJ1-2. The CDR3 length is 12 residues, termini included. In germline, CDR1 is SQVTM, CDR2 ANQGSEA. The CDR3 reads CSIVHWGGDYAL.

This clonotype showed up just once. An end of the junction differs from the germline gene, which may be a read error. The chain is built from TRBV11-1 and TRBJ2-1; 8 bases are a match to TRBD1. This CDR3 contains 15 residues. The germline CDR1 and CDR2 sequences are SGHAT and FQDESV (reference sequence). This CDR3 reads CASNRGQASYNKQFF. CDR3 bases: TGTGCCAGCAACCGGGGACAGGCCTCCTACAATAAGCAGTTCTTC.

This clonotype was observed once. The conserved phenylalanine or tryptophan is not found at the CDR3 terminus, so this likely reflects a read error. The rearrangement joins TRBV10-3 to TRBJ2-5; no clear D gene. CDR1 and CDR2 (germline): ENHRY, SYGVKD. The length of the CDR3 is 15 residues. CDR3: CVISESATKQETQYL. The CDR3 DNA reads TGTGTCATCAGTGAGTCGGCCACCAAACAAGAGACCCAGTACTTA.

Regarding this clonotype: One end of the junction fails to match germline, which may point to a read error. Here the CDR3 DNA reads TGCGTCAGCAGTACTGAGTTGGAGATCTATGGCTACACCTTC. It codes for CVSSTELEIYGYTF. The chain links TRBV4-3 to TRBJ1-2; no clear D gene. The CDR3 spans 14 residues. Germline CDR1 reads LGHNA; CDR2 reads YSLEER.

Concerning this clonotype itself: The junction departs from the called germline gene at one end, perhaps through a read error. The rearrangement links TRBV6-1 to TRBJ2-7, with a weak D call TRBD2 (6 bases). Germline V lookup: CDR1 MNHNS, CDR2 SASEGT. The CDR3 is made up of 14 amino acids. The CDR3 DNA reads as TGTGCCAGCAGTGACGGGACTGGGGGTTATGAGCCGTACTTC. Amino acids: CASSDGTGGYEPYF.